Given below is one T cell receptor (beta chain) in context. What it binds is not known. This sample stems from a study of blood T cell dynamics during melanoma immunotherapy. About the study: Standard first-line treatment here was pembrolizumab or nivolumab plus ipilimumab in metastatic melanoma. Study results and caveats: PBMC repertoires of eventual disease-control patients split at W3 into clonality or diversity gains. Whether repertoire-driving clones were melanoma-specific could not be determined.

Time point indicated: pre-treatment baseline. Prior systemic cancer therapy, immunosuppressant use and other active malignancies excluded patients. The assay was immunoSEQ multiplex PCR, and TCRdb's table has in-frame clones only and misses some. In the table there are around 13,000 clones, roughly 89% of which are singletons. Between the trimmed V and J ends, which lost 2 bases and 8 bases, there was a span of 22 bases. The length of the CDR3 is 16 residues. Germline-derived CDR1 and CDR2 are SGDLS and YYNGEE. Sequenced material: blood, taken from a patient treated with checkpoint blockade. The origin of this receptor is a human donor with melanoma. The V gene is TRBV9, the J gene TRBJ1-2, with a weak D call TRBD1 (5 bases). The CDR3 region is CASSVQGDSTTWGYTF. CDR3 sequence (DNA): TGTGCCAGCAGCGTCCAGGGCGATTCTACGACTTGGGGCTACACCTTC.